Listed below are T cell receptor beta chains from one sample, sequenced in a study of siplizumab effects on memory and regulatory T cells. Libraries were prepared by immunoSEQ multiplex PCR; TCRdb keeps only in-frame clonotypes and omits some of them. The repertoire holds 80,000 to 130,000 clones, with about nine tenths as singletons. The source material was CD4+ T cells sorted from blood. The receptors originated from a human donor in good health. Some clones in this sample may be carry-over from other donors' samples. CDR3s include the opening cysteine and the closing phenylalanine or tryptophan. A D gene is named only where the DNA matches it firmly. Some rows have no size entry. The others give once, few or many, or a class for an expanded clone.

v_call	clone_size	j_call	d_call	cdr3_nt	cdr3_aa
TRBV6-1	-	TRBJ1-3	TRBD1	TGTGCCAGCAGTGAGCCAGGGGGCGGCTACACCATATATTTT	CASSEPGGGYTIYF
TRBV9	-	TRBJ2-6	TRBD2	TGTGCCAGCAGCGCGGGACTAGCGGGAGGGGCCAACGTCCTGACTTTC	CASSAGLAGGANVLTF
TRBV18	once	TRBJ1-2	TRBD1	TGTGCCAGCTCAGACAGGGGGGATTCGGGCTACACCTTC	CASSDRGDSGYTF
TRBV6-1	-	TRBJ2-1	-	TGTGCCAGCAGTGGCCGGGCCTTCTCCTACAATGAGCAGTTCTTC	CASSGRAFSYNEQFF
TRBV5-4	-	TRBJ2-7	TRBD1	TGTGCCAGCAGCTTGGCCGGGACAGGGAAGTACGAGCAGTACTTC	CASSLAGTGKYEQYF
TRBV14	-	TRBJ2-2	-	TGTGCCAGCAGCTCCTCAGGGGTTCGAACCGGGGAGCTGTTTTTT	CASSSSGVRTGELFF
TRBV18	once	TRBJ2-3	TRBD1	TGTGCCAGCTCACCACTATTAAAACAGGGGGGCACAGATACGCAGTATTTT	CASSPLLKQGGTDTQYF
TRBV6-1	-	TRBJ2-3	-	TGTGCCAGCAGTGAACGAGGAGACACAGATACGCAGTATTTT	CASSERGDTDTQYF
TRBV5-4	-	TRBJ2-3	TRBD2	TGTGCCAGCAGCGAAAGCGGGAGGGCTAGCACAGATACGCAGTATTTT	CASSESGRASTDTQYF
TRBV7-9	-	TRBJ1-2	-	TGTGCCAGCAGCCCAGGGGCGGGAGTCAACTATGGCTACACCTTC	CASSPGAGVNYGYTF
TRBV21-1	-	TRBJ1-3	-	TGTGCCAGCAGCCCGCCACAGGGCGTCTCTGGAAACACCATATATTTT	CASSPPQGVSGNTIYF